Sequencing of this TCR beta chain was carried out in a study of blood T cell repertoires in COVID-19. In the study overall: The United States, Italy and Spain provided the acute and convalescent COVID-19 samples.

Sequencing used immunoSEQ multiplex PCR; TCRdb keeps in-frame clones, though not all of them. Here the sample spans hundreds of thousands of clones, approximately 89% being singletons. The TCR originated in a woman aged 40 to 55 with acute COVID-19. Sequenced: PBMCs or T cells enriched from blood (not recorded which).

CDR3 nucleotides: TGTGCCAGCAGCTTAGATCCTGGGACTCGCGAAAAACTGTTTTTT. Protein sequence: CASSLDPGTREKLFF. The V call is TRBV7-9, the J call TRBJ1-4, with D perhaps TRBD1 (5 bases). The germline CDR1 and CDR2 sequences are SEHNR and FQNEAQ (reference sequence). The CDR3 runs 15 residues. The V and J ends lost 1 base and 8 bases respectively, with 14 bases between them.